This is a list of T cell receptor beta chains from one sample in a study of T cell clones after liver transplantation. Antigen specificity for these receptors is unknown. Only in-frame clones appear in the TCRdb table, and some are missing; sequencing was by immunoSEQ multiplex PCR. The repertoire holds approximately 1,100 clones, with 52% as singletons. The sequenced sample consisted of CD4+ T cells from cultured PBMCs. The receptors were sampled from a human patient who received a liver transplant. Some T cells may trace back to the graft donor. Both conserved end residues are part of each CDR3. Fields, in order: V gene, J gene, clone size, D gene, CDR3 DNA, CDR3 protein. D genes are given only for firm matches. Size is omitted from some rows. Given values are once, few, many or a class for expanded clones.

>TRBV6-5|TRBJ1-6|-|-
TGTGCCAGCAGTTTAGCAGGGGAAAATTCACCCCTCCACTTT
CASSLAGENSPLHF
>TRBV30|TRBJ1-5|large|TRBD1
TGTGCCTGGAGTGGGGACAGGGGGCAGTTAGCGCCCCAGCATTTT
CAWSGDRGQLAPQHF
>TRBV6-6|TRBJ2-5|-|TRBD2
TGTGCCAGCAGTCCGAAAAGGAGGACTAGCACTCAGACCCAGTACTTC
CASSPKRRTSTQTQYF
>TRBV5-1|TRBJ2-5|-|TRBD1
TGCGCCAGCAGCTTGCACCCAGGGGGTAGTGGAGAGACCCAGTACTTC
CASSLHPGGSGETQYF
>TRBV2|TRBJ2-2|-|TRBD1
TGTGCCAGCAGTACCAGGGGGAAAGGGAGCGGGGAGCTGTTTTTT
CASSTRGKGSGELFF
>TRBV29-1|TRBJ2-1|-|TRBD1
TGCAGCGTGGGACAGGGAGGCTACAATGAGCAGTTCTTC
CSVGQGGYNEQFF
>TRBV28|TRBJ1-2|-|-
TGTGCCAGCAGTCCCCCGGTCTATGGCTACACCTTC
CASSPPVYGYTF
>TRBV2|TRBJ2-1|large|TRBD2
TGTGCCAGCAGTGAAGCGAGAGAAGCGGGAGAGCAGTTCTTC
CASSEAREAGEQFF
>TRBV15|TRBJ2-5|-|-
TGTGCCACCAGCAGAGACTCACAAGAGACCCAGTACTTC
CATSRDSQETQYF
>TRBV6-1|TRBJ1-6|large|-
TGTGCCAGCAGTGACTCCAGGGCCTCCAATTCACCCCTCCACTTT
CASSDSRASNSPLHF
>TRBV6-5|TRBJ1-5|-|-
TGTGCCAGCCGGGGGCCCGAGGGCAATCAGCCCCAGCATTTT
CASRGPEGNQPQHF
>TRBV5-4|TRBJ1-1|-|-
TGTGCCAGCAGCTTGGGGGGACGACGGGGCACTGAAGCTTTCTTT
CASSLGGRRGTEAFF
>TRBV5-1|TRBJ2-2|large|-
TGCGCCAGCAGTAGGGGGACGGGGCTCGGCACCGGGGAGCTGTTTTTT
CASSRGTGLGTGELFF
>TRBV29-1|TRBJ1-4|-|-
TGCAGCGTTGAAGATCCAGGGGATAATGAAAAACTGTTTTTT
CSVEDPGDNEKLFF
>TRBV5-1|TRBJ1-2|large|-
TGCGCCAGCAGCTTGGGAGGGGTGCCGGGTCTCCGTACATATGGCTACACCTTC
CASSLGGVPGLRTYGYTF
>TRBV4-1|TRBJ1-1|large|-
TGCGCCAGCAGCCAAGAGCCCGGTACAGTCCGGAACACTGAAGCTTTCTTT
CASSQEPGTVRNTEAFF
>TRBV15|TRBJ1-6|-|TRBD1
TGTGCCACCAGCAGAGTACAGGGACAGAGCGGACCCCTCCACTTT
CATSRVQGQSGPLHF